The 11 T cell receptor beta chains below were found in one sample sequenced in a study of CD8+CD57+ T cells in acquired aplastic anemia. Researchers used genomic DNA as the template to profile TCR beta VDJ and CDR3. TCRdb reprocessed the reads via MiXCR and lists one record per CDR3 protein. This sample has about 470,000 distinct CDR3 sequences, with under 40% found just once. An expansion of CD8+CD57+ cells by flow cytometry had been shown in patients chosen for sequencing. The specimen sequenced was sorted CD4+, CD8+, or CD8+CD57+ T cells (not recorded which) from PBMCs. These receptors were collected from a human donor with aplastic anemia.

For this clonotype: The junction and the germline gene differ at one end; a read error may be behind it. The chain carries TRBV25-1 and TRBJ1-3; TRBD1 agrees at 7 bases. The CDR3 is 15 amino acids. Germline V lookup: CDR1 MGHDK, CDR2 SYGVNS. CDR3 loop: CACSLPGARGDTIYF. For the CDR3, the DNA is TGTGCCTGCAGTCTCCCTGGAGCCAGGGGGGACACCATATATTTT.

As to this clonotype: This may arise from a read error, as a much more abundant clone is one base away. J is TRBJ2-7 and V is TRBV14, with 10 bases identical to TRBD2. Germline V gene lookup returns CDR1 SGHDN and CDR2 FVKESK. CDR3 size: 15 residues. V shed 4 bases and J 9 bases; nucleotides not matched to a gene: 12. CDR3 sequence (DNA): TGTGCCAGCAGCCGGCTAGCGGGAGAAATCGGCGGGCAGTACTTC. Protein sequence: CASSRLAGEIGGQYF. Full variable domain (outside the CDR3, taken from reference TRBV14 and TRBJ2-7): EAGVTQFPSHSVIEKGQTVTLRCDPISGHDNLYWYRRVMGKEIKFLLHFVKESKQDESGMPNNRFLAERTGGTYSTLKVQPAELEDSGVYFCASSRLAGEIGGQYFGPGTRLTVT.

This clonotype has a handful of counts. The chain has TRBV5-4 and TRBJ2-7, with a possible D match to TRBD2 (6 bases). The CDR3 contains 12 residues. Per germline, CDR1 SGHNT and CDR2 YYREEE (reference sequence). V shed 4 bases and J shed 6 bases, with 11 bases lying between them. Here the CDR3 reads CASSAGGLEQYF. CDR3 nucleotide sequence: TGTGCCAGCAGCGCCGGGGGTCTCGAGCAGTACTTC.

This clonotype was picked up many times. Relative to the germline gene, one junction end is altered; a read error may explain this. The rearrangement joins TRBV2 to TRBJ1-2; tentatively, D is TRBD1 (6 bases). This CDR3 has 13 amino acids. Germline V lookup: CDR1 SNHLY, CDR2 FYNNEI. The CDR3 protein is CASSTGSGFGCTF. DNA of the CDR3: TGTGCCAGCAGTACAGGGTCTGGTTTTGGCTGCACCTTC.

To note about this clonotype: Germline is not matched at one junction end, which may reflect a read error. V is TRBV15 and J is TRBJ1-6; D unresolved. The CDR3 extends over 15 amino acids. Germline values: CDR1 LNHNV, CDR2 YYDKDF (reference sequence). The CDR3 here is CAASSQDRVDSPLHF. In DNA, the CDR3 is TGTGCCGCCAGCAGCCAAGACCGGGTCGATTCACCCCTCCACTTT. Complete variable domain (other parts from reference TRBV15 and TRBJ1-6): DAMVIQNPRYQVTQFGKPVTLSCSQTLNHNVMYWYQQKSSQAPKLLFHYYDKDFNNEADTPDNFQSRRPNTSFCFLDIRSPGLGDTAMYLCAASSQDRVDSPLHFGNGTRLTVT.

Many counts were recorded for this clonotype. This rearrangement joins TRBV20-1 to TRBJ2-7; D perhaps matches TRBD1 (6 bases). V gave up 4 bases and J gave up 3 bases, with 16 bases separating them. The CDR3 sequence is 14 residues long. Germline CDR1 is DFQATT and CDR2 is SNEGSKA (reference sequence). CDR3 sequence reads: CSATQPTGNYEQYF. DNA of the CDR3: TGCAGTGCTACTCAACCTACAGGGAACTACGAGCAGTACTTC.

This clonotype was found a few times. This chain joins TRBV2 and TRBJ2-2; 7 nucleotides match TRBD2. Germline V lookup: CDR1 SNHLY, CDR2 FYNNEI. This CDR3 region has 14 residues. Trimming cost V 8 bases and J 4 bases; bases outside gene matches: 7. The CDR3 loop reads CASWGGDTTGELFF. DNA of the CDR3: TGTGCCAGCTGGGGGGGGGATACCACCGGGGAGCTGTTTTTT.

The table lists this clonotype with many counts. V is TRBV10-3 and J is TRBJ1-6, with TRBD1 as a possible D gene (6 bases). The CDR3 contains 13 residues. Germline lookup yields CDR1 ENHRY and CDR2 SYGVKD. Trimming took 6 bases from V and 10 from J, leaving 13 bases between them. The DNA of the CDR3 is TGTGCCATCAGAAGGGGGGTACAGTCACCCCTCCACTTT. Protein sequence: CAIRRGVQSPLHF.

Only a few counts were recorded for this clonotype. CDR3 in DNA: TGTGCCAGCAGTGAAGCAGGGGCGCTGGATCAGCCCCAGCATTTT. This codes for CASSEAGALDQPQHF. The gene calls are TRBV2 and TRBJ1-5, with D tentatively TRBD1 (5 bases). Germline V gene lookup returns CDR1 SNHLY and CDR2 FYNNEI. The CDR3 has 15 amino acids. Deletions cut 0 bases from V and 5 bases from J, with 11 bases between.

This clonotype was detected ten times or more. V usage is TRBV10-3 and J usage is TRBJ2-5; D not resolved. This CDR3 contains 13 residues. Germline assignment: CDR1 ENHRY and CDR2 SYGVKD. The germline V and J ends were trimmed by 7 bases and 4 bases, with 13 bases remaining between them. CDR3 region: CAIMVPDTETQYF. The CDR3 DNA sequence: TGTGCCATCATGGTCCCAGACACAGAGACCCAGTACTTC.

Here the CDR3 reads CSVDVPSQDRENYGYTF. The DNA of the CDR3 is TGCAGCGTTGACGTTCCGAGTCAAGACAGGGAGAACTATGGCTACACCTTC. J is TRBJ1-2 and V is TRBV29-1, with 7 bases lining up with TRBD1. The V gene's germline CDR1 is SQVTM and CDR2 ANQGSEA. Unmatched junction bases numbered 15, after V lost 3 bases and J lost 2 bases. CDR3 length: 17 amino acids. The whole variable domain, filled in from reference TRBV29-1 and TRBJ1-2, reads SAVISQKPSRDICQRGTSLTIQCQVDSQVTMMFWYRQQPGQSLTLIATANQGSEATYESGFVIDKFPISRPNLTFSTLTVSNMSPEDSSIYLCSVDVPSQDRENYGYTFGSGTRLTVV.